These 19 T cell receptor beta chains were all obtained from the same sample, sequenced in a study of blood T cell repertoires in COVID-19. Sequencing was performed with immunoSEQ multiplex PCR; in TCRdb, only in-frame clones are kept and a portion is missing. The profile shows 150,000 to 200,000 clones, roughly 86% of them singletons. Specimen: peripheral blood. These receptors all come from a man between 50 and 59 years old with active or convalescent COVID-19.

The CDR3 nucleotides are TGCGCCAGCAGCCAAGAGAGAGGCCTCCCCGAAAAACTGTTTTTT. Encoded protein: CASSQERGLPEKLFF. The V gene is TRBV4-1, the J gene TRBJ1-4; D gene uncertain. V was clipped by 0 bases and J by 8 bases, with 13 bases between them. The CDR3 consists of 15 residues. The germline V gene has CDR1 MGHRA and CDR2 YSYEKL.

The rearrangement links TRBV7-2 to TRBJ2-4; the D gene is possibly TRBD1 (6 bases). The CDR3 is 13 residues long. Trimming took 1 base from V and 11 from J, leaving 12 bases between them. The germline V gene has CDR1 SGHTA and CDR2 FQGNSA. The CDR3 sequence: CASSLDRVSFQYF. The CDR3 coding sequence is TGTGCCAGCAGCTTAGACAGGGTTTCTTTTCAGTACTTC.

The chain is built from TRBV7-2 and TRBJ2-2; 8 bases are a match to TRBD2. CDR1 and CDR2 from the germline V gene are SGHTA and FQGNSA. V lost 2 bases to trimming and J lost 5 bases; unmatched junction nucleotides: 4. The length of the CDR3 is 15 residues. CDR3: CASSLWERGTGELFF. The CDR3 nucleotides read TGTGCCAGCAGCTTATGGGAGCGGGGGACCGGGGAGCTGTTTTTT.

The rearrangement uses TRBV7-2 and TRBJ2-2; D gene uncertain. Germline CDR1 SGHTA, CDR2 FQGNSA. CDR3 length equals 14 residues. The V end lost 5 bases, the J end lost 4 bases, and 11 bases lay between the germline ends. The CDR3 nucleotides are TGTGCCAGCAGCCTCGAGACTCTCACCGGGGAGCTGTTTTTT. Residues: CASSLETLTGELFF.

This sequence joins TRBV5-4 and TRBJ2-3; D is ambiguous. The V gene lost 0 bases and the J gene lost 4 bases, with 6 bases spanning the gap. This CDR3 is 13 amino acids long. Germline CDR1 SGHNT, CDR2 YYREEE (reference sequence). The CDR3 spells CASSLEQPDTQYF. The CDR3 DNA reads as TGTGCCAGCAGCTTGGAACAGCCAGATACGCAGTATTTT. Full variable domain (rest looked up from reference TRBV5-4 and TRBJ2-3): ETGVTQSPTHLIKTRGQQVTLRCSSQSGHNTVSWYQQALGQGPQFIFQYYREEENGRGNFPPRFSGLQFPNYSSELNVNALELDDSALYLCASSLEQPDTQYFGPGTRLTVL.

The CDR3 here is CASSYSGDRKETQYF. In nucleotides, the CDR3 is TGTGCCAGCAGTTACTCGGGGGACAGGAAAGAGACCCAGTACTTC. The V and J genes are TRBV6-6 and TRBJ2-5; 8 bases align to TRBD1. This CDR3 is 15 amino acids long. The germline V gene has CDR1 MNHNY and CDR2 SVGAGI (reference sequence). V gave up 0 bases and J gave up 3 bases; unmatched junction bases: 3.

This sequence joins TRBV3-1 (or the pseudogene TRBV3-2) and TRBJ1-2; D perhaps matches TRBD1 (5 bases). Trimming pared 1 base from V and 0 bases from J, leaving 9 bases between. This CDR3 comprises 15 residues. Germline CDR1 and CDR2: LGHDT and YNNKEL (reference sequence). The chain's CDR3 is CASSQGAGSNYGYTF. CDR3 nucleotides: TGTGCCAGCAGCCAAGGGGCAGGGTCTAACTATGGCTACACCTTC.

Here the CDR3 reads CASSQDSASGLLFGELFF. In nucleotides, the CDR3 is TGTGCCAGCAGCCAAGATTCGGCTAGCGGACTCCTTTTTGGGGAGCTGTTTTTT. The chain carries TRBV4-2 and TRBJ2-2, with 7 nucleotides matching TRBD2. V lost 0 bases, J lost 8 bases, and 15 bases stayed unmatched. The CDR3 sequence is 18 residues long. Germline V CDR1 and CDR2: LGHNA, YNFKEQ.

The chain employs TRBV5-6 and TRBJ2-1; 9 positions agree with TRBD1. CDR1 is SGHDT, CDR2 YYEEEE, per germline. The CDR3 contains 15 residues. J was trimmed by 7 bases and V by 5 bases; bases with no gene match: 10. The CDR3 loop is CASSFRQGVGNEQFF. Written as DNA, the CDR3 is TGTGCCAGCAGTTTTAGACAGGGGGTAGGGAATGAGCAGTTCTTC.

With regard to this clone: At one end the junction does not follow the germline gene, possibly because of a read error. The rearrangement joins TRBV7-7 to TRBJ1-4; 8 bases line up with TRBD1. Germline V gene sequence: CDR1 SSHAT, CDR2 FNYEAQ (reference sequence). The CDR3 loop spans 14 amino acids. DNA of the CDR3: TGTGCTAGCAGCTCCGGGACAGGCAATGAAAAACTGTTTTTT. Its protein is CASSSGTGNEKLFF.

This chain joins TRBV5-4 and TRBJ2-7, with 9 bases fitting TRBD2. V was clipped by 4 bases and J by 6 bases; unmatched bases: 11. CDR3 length: 15 amino acids. Per the germline V gene, CDR1 is SGHNT and CDR2 is YYREEE (reference sequence). CDR3 protein: CASSPKELAGLEQYF. For the CDR3, the DNA is TGTGCCAGCAGCCCTAAGGAACTAGCGGGTCTCGAGCAGTACTTC. The whole variable domain, remainder taken from reference TRBV5-4 and TRBJ2-7, is ETGVTQSPTHLIKTRGQQVTLRCSSQSGHNTVSWYQQALGQGPQFIFQYYREEENGRGNFPPRFSGLQFPNYSSELNVNALELDDSALYLCASSPKELAGLEQYFGPGTRLTVT.

This chain links TRBV12-3 or TRBV12-4 with TRBJ1-1, with D unresolved. This CDR3 contains 13 residues. Trimming removed 6 bases from V and 1 base from J, with 9 bases in between. The CDR3 DNA reads TGTGCCAGCAGGCCCGGGGAGAACACTGAAGCTTTCTTT. It encodes CASRPGENTEAFF.

This chain joins TRBV24-1 and TRBJ1-1; TRBD1 matches at 8 bases. The CDR3 extends over 14 amino acids. After removal of 3 bases from V and 1 base from J, the junction contained 0 bases not matched to a gene. Germline CDR1 KGHDR, CDR2 SFDVKD. DNA for the CDR3: TGTGCCACCAGTGATACAGGGGGGAACACTGAAGCTTTCTTT. It translates to CATSDTGGNTEAFF.

This chain joins TRBV10-3 and TRBJ2-7; 7 nucleotides match TRBD2. Trimming took 4 bases from V and 3 from J; bases not matched to a gene: 9. The germline V gene encodes CDR1 ENHRY and CDR2 SYGVKD. This CDR3 spans 15 amino acids. The CDR3 bases are TGTGCCATCAGTGTTGGAAGCGGCGGGGGCTACGAGCAGTACTTC. This sequence encodes CAISVGSGGGYEQYF.

This sequence joins TRBV6-5 and TRBJ1-3, with TRBD1 as a possible D gene (6 bases). The CDR3 contains 14 residues. Germline CDR1 reads MNHEY; CDR2 reads SVGAGI. V lost 6 bases, J lost 0 bases, and 9 bases lay in between. The CDR3 loop is CASSQGFSGNTIYF. DNA of the CDR3: TGTGCCAGCAGCCAGGGGTTCTCTGGAAACACCATATATTTT.

The chain is built from TRBV6-5 and TRBJ1-6; D is possibly TRBD1 (6 bases). Trimming pared 0 bases from V and 5 bases from J, leaving 8 bases between. In germline, CDR1 is MNHEY, CDR2 SVGAGI. The CDR3 covers 15 residues. CDR3 bases: TGTGCCAGCAGTTACTCGGGACAACATAATTCACCCCTCCACTTT. Protein: CASSYSGQHNSPLHF.

This clone was observed a single time. This chain links TRBV4-1 with TRBJ2-1; TRBD1 agrees at 10 bases. Germline V gene sequence: CDR1 MGHRA, CDR2 YSYEKL. The CDR3 is 15 amino acids. The V and J ends lost 4 bases and 6 bases, in that order; junction bases with no gene match: 6. For the CDR3, the DNA is TGCGCCAGCAGCCTTTCCGGGACAGGGGTCAATGAGCAGTTCTTC. Translation: CASSLSGTGVNEQFF.

As DNA, the CDR3 is TGCGCCAGCAGCTCCCCGGGACTCACCAACACTGAAGCTTTCTTT. Translating gives CASSSPGLTNTEAFF. The chain carries TRBV5-1 and TRBJ1-1; weak D call: TRBD1 (5 bases). This CDR3 spans 15 amino acids. Germline CDR1 reads SGHRS; CDR2 reads YFSETQ. The ends were cut back, 3 bases at V and 2 bases at J, with 14 bases in the middle.

This sequence joins TRBV5-6 and TRBJ1-5; 7 bases agree with TRBD1. The ends lost 1 base at V and 6 bases at J; junction bases unmatched: 10. The germline V gene encodes CDR1 SGHDT and CDR2 YYEEEE. CDR3 length equals 16 residues. CDR3 protein: CASSLSVAGGTQPQHF. CDR3 in DNA: TGTGCCAGCAGCTTGTCGGTGGCAGGGGGAACTCAGCCCCAGCATTTT.